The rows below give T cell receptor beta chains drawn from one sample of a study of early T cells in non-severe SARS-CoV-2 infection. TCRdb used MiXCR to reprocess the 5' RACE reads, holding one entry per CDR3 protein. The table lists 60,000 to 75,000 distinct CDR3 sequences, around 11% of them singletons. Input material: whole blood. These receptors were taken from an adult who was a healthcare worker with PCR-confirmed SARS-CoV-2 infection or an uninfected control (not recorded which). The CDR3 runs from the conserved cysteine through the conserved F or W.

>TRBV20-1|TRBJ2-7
CSARDRFISSYEQYF
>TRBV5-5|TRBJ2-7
CASSATYTPYEQYF
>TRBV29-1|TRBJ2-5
CSGGEMETQYF
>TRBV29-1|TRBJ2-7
CSVEENYEQYF
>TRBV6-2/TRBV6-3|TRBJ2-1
CASRALAREQFF
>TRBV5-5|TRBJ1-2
CASSRYPGADGYTF
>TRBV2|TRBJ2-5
CASSWDREKTQYF
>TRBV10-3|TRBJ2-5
CAIMGGQETQYF
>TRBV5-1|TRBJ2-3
CASSLGRTDTQYF
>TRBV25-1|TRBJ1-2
CASSGLGSSYGYTF
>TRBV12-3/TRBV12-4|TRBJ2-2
CASSFFRASTGELFF
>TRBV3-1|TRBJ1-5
CASSQDGGLQPQHF
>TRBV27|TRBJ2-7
CASSSGRPSYEQYF
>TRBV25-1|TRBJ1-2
CASSAFAGTGLQGYTF
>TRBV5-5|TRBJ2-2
CASSSRRTSGSRIGELFF
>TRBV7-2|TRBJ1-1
CASSSAGINTEAFF
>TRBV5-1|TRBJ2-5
CASSLAAGVETQYF
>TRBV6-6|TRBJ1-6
CASSPRGNNSPLHF
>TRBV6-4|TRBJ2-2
CASSDGGLAGGYANTGELFF
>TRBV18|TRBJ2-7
CASSLPGRMMQYF
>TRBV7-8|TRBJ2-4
CASSKKQGAVDLNIQYF
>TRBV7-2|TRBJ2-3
CASRQDFAGNWGTQYF
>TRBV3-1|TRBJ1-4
CASSQDLDTNRKLFF
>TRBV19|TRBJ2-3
CASSPRDVNTQYF
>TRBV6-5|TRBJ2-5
CASSYSKVQTETQYF
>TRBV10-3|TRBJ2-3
CAIRAGTENTDTQYF
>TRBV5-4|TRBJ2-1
CASSQPGLAVVSEQFF
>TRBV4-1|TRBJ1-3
CASSQDYSPNSGNTIYF
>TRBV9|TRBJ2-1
CASSVAGTGEQFF
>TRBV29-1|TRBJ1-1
CSGMPRLGTEAFF
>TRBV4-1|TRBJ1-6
CASSQDLQGFSDNSPLHF
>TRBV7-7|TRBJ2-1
CASSNPEGSGGAGEQFF
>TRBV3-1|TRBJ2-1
CASSLSQLQNNEQFF
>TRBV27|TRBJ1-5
CASRQGQFSNQPQHF
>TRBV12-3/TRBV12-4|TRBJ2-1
CASIYRNEQFF
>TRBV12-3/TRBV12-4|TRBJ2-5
CASSLRETQYF
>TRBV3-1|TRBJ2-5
CASSQETQYF
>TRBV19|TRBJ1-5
CAGGGAGNQPQHF
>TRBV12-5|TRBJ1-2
CASGLALTGGSYGYTF
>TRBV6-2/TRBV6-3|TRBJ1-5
CASSYSPLAQPQHF
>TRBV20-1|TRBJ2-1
CSARAASGSFYNEQFF
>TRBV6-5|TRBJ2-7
CASSYDTPSYEQYF
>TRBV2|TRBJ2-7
CATTRDYMDYEQYF
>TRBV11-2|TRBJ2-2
CASSFGGQNTGELFF
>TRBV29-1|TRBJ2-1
CSVGHGGNEQFF
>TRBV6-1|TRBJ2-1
CAIWTGGSNEQFF
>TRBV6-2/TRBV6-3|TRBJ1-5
CASSYGTQQPQHF
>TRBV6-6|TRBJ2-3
CASDRGTDTQYF
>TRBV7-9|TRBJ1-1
CASSLGAGKPVF
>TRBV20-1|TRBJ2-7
CSARGWVAGRSLTSYEQYF
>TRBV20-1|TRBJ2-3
CSARLLISSTDTQYF
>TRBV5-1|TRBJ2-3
CASSSTLAGAADTQYF
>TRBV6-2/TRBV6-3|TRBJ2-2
CASRTSGGTGELFF